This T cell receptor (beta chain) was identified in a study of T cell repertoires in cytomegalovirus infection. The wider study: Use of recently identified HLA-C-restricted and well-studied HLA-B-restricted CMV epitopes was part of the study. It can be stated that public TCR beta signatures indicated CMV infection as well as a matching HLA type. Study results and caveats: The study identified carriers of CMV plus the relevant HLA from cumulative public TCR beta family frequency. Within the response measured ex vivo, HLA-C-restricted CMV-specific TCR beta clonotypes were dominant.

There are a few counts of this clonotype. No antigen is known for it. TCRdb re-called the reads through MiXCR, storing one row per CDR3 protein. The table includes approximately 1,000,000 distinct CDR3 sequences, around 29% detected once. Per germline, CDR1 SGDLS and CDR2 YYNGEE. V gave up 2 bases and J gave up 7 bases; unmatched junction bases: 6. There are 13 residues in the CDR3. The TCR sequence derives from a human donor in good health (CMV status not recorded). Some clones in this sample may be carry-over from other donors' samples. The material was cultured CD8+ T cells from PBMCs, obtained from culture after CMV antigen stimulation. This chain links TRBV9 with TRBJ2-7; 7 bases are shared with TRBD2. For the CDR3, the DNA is TGTGCCAGCAGCGTGGCGGCCGGGGGGGAGCAGTACGTC. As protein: CASSVAAGGEQYV.